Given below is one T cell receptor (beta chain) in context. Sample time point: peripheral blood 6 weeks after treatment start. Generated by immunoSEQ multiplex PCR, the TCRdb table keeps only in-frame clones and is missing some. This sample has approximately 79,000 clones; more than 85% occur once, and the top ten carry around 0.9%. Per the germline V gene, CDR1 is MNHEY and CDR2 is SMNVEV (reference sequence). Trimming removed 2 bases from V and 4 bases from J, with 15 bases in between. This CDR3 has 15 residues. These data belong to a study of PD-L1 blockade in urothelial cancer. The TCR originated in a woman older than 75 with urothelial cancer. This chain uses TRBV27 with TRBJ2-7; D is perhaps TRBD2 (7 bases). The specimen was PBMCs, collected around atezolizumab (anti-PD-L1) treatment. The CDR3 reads CASSLRAGAGYEQYF. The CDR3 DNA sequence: TGTGCCAGCAGTTTACGGGCGGGGGCCGGATACGAGCAGTACTTC.